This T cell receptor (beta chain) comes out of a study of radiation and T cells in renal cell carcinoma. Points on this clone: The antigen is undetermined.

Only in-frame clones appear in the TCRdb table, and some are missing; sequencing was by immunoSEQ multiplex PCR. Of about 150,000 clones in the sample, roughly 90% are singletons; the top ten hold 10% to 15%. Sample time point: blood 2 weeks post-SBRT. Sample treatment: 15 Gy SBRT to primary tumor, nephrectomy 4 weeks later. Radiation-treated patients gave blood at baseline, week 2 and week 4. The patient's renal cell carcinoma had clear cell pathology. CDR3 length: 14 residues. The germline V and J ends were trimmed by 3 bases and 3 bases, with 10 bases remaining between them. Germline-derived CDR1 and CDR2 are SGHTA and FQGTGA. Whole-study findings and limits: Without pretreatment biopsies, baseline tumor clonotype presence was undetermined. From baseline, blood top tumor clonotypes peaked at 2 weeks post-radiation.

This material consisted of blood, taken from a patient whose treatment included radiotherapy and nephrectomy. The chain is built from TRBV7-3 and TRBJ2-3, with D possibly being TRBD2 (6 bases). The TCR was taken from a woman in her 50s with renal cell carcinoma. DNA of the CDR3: TGTGCCAGCAGCTTGGAGGGGCTGACAGATACGCAGTATTTT. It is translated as CASSLEGLTDTQYF.